This T cell receptor beta chain was captured in a study of CD8+CD57+ T cells in acquired aplastic anemia (dated by TCRdb to 2016 to 2018). Concerning the study at large: DNA extracted from sorted CD4+ and CD8+ cells had a mean of approximately 3.3 ug, with a range of 0.2 to 27.4 ug. CD8+CD57+ expansion was defined as frequency above the mean frequency observed in healthy subjects. Study-wide conclusions, independent of this receptor: Although 25 to 30 CD8+ CDR3 sequences were shared by patients and controls, these sequences appeared highly expressed in patients and within the immunodominant clones of patients. Patients and healthy controls showed no significant difference in CD8+ Simpson's diversity (P=0.060).

V lost 4 bases and J lost 1 base; the stretch between them is 2 bases long. The germline V gene (reference sequence) supplies CDR1 DFQATT and CDR2 SNEGSKA. The CDR3 has 10 amino acids, counting the end cysteine and phenylalanine. Just CDR3 DNA is preserved here, 30 bases in frame from base 1. Profiling of TCR beta VDJ combinations and CDR3 sequences used genomic DNA as the template. An Illumina HiSeq 2000 was used for TCR repertoire sequencing. For the original study's pipeline: TRBV/TRBJ rearrangement plots, CDR3 size and DJ length profiles, and Simpson's diversity index were used to evaluate the repertoires. Whichever DNA sequence was most abundant in the deep sequencing data was defined as the immunodominant clone. CDR3 amino acid sequences were checked for sharing between subjects and were compared against published repertoires and the VDJdb database. TCRdb itself trimmed the public reads at Q25 with fastp, ran MiXCR and retained productive beta chains. When rows share a CDR3 protein, they turn into one entry using the most common DNA and genes. The V and J calls and clone size come from TCRdb's table, not from the authors' own analysis. This sample has roughly 170,000 distinct CDR3 sequences in its table, and almost 50% of those were observed once. The top ten clones comprise 10% to 15% of the sample.

Comment on this clonotype: There is no known antigen for this receptor. No much larger clone is present one base from it, and per-base qualities are unavailable.

Patients chosen for sequencing had shown expansion of CD8+CD57+ cells by flow cytometry. Every patient had severe acquired aplastic anemia, diagnosed using the International Study of Aplastic Anemia and Agranulocytosis and Camitta criteria. No therapy had been received by the patients at the time of blood sampling. In the study, sorted CD4+ and CD8+ blood T cells from patients with severe aplastic anemia and from healthy subjects underwent deep sequencing of TCR repertoires. In the USA, patient enrollment took place under clinicaltrials.gov protocols 00001620, 01623167, 00001397, 00071045, 00081523 and 00961064. Ficoll-Paque density gradient centrifugation was used to isolate peripheral blood mononuclear cells. Before DNA extraction, CD4+ and CD8+ T cells were sorted with FACS or magnetic beads.

The rearrangement combines TRBV20-1 with TRBJ2-7, with the D gene too uncertain to name. The clonotype was recovered from a human donor with aplastic anemia. What was sequenced was sorted CD4+, CD8+, or CD8+CD57+ T cells (not recorded which) from PBMCs. The DNA sequence is given as TGCAGTGCTAAGTCCTACGAGCAGTACTTC. It translates as CSAKSYEQYF.